This TCR beta chain was sequenced for a study of T-cell reconstitution after alpha-beta-depleted transplantation in children. Findings and limits, study-wide: Counts and diversity of T cells one year after transplant came mostly from newly produced T cells. From surviving recipient T cells and thymic progenitors came the high day-60 TCRbeta diversity observed in some patients. Reported findings indicate that, about two months after transplant, alpha-beta T cells came from several hundred expanded clones, which were derived from non-depleted graft cells.

Of note for this clonotype: The target antigen is unknown.

Unique molecular identifiers were incorporated into the prepared TCRbeta library. Each CDR3 protein is one row after TCRdb ran MiXCR on the PCR reads. The profile shows about 240,000 distinct CDR3 sequences, about 26% of them singletons. Germline lookup yields CDR1 KGHSH and CDR2 LQKENI. The V end was cut by 2 bases, the J end by 5 bases, with 9 bases between. The length of the CDR3 is 13 residues. This TCR came from a girl aged 2-10 years with Fanconi anemia, due to receive a stem cell transplant. The V call is TRBV18, the J call TRBJ2-5; D not certain. The sample consisted of PBMCs, taken before TCRalphabeta/CD19-depleted stem cell transplant. The CDR3 reads CASSPIVVETQYF. The CDR3 coding sequence is TGTGCCAGCTCACCAATAGTGGTGGAGACCCAGTACTTC.